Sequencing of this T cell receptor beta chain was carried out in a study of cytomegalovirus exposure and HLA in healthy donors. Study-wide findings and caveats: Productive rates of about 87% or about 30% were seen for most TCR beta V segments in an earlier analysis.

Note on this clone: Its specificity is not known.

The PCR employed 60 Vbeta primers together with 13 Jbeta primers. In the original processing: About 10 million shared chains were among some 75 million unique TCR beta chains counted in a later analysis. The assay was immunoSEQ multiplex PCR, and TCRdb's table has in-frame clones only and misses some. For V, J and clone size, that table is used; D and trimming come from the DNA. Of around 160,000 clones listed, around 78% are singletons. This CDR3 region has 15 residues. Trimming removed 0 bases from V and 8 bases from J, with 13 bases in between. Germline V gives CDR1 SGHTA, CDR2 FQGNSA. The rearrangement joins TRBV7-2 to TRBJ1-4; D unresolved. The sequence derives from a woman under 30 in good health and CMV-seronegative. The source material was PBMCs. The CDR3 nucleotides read TGTGCCAGCAGCTTAGCGCGAACTACTCCCGAAAAACTGTTTTTT. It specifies CASSLARTTPEKLFF.